This T cell receptor (beta chain) stems from a study of T cells in Graves' hyperthyroidism and ophthalmopathy. The TCR beta CDR3 regions underwent amplification using RNA transcripts as the source. Using the HTBI primer set, a first-round RT-PCR was run on the TCR CDR3. TCRdb called the multiplex PCR reads again in MiXCR, with one record for every CDR3 protein. This table holds 360,000 or so distinct CDR3 sequences, 15% to 20% found once. This clonotype was seen a handful of times. The CDR3 loop spans 12 amino acids. Germline CDR1 is SEHNR and CDR2 is FQNEAQ (reference sequence). Trimming took off 6 bases at V and 7 bases at J, with 10 bases between the two ends.

This clonotype was obtained from a woman between 35 and 50 years old with Graves' ophthalmopathy. The rearrangement uses TRBV7-9 and TRBJ1-5; D is perhaps TRBD1 (5 bases). The sample consisted of blood. The CDR3 nucleotides read TGTGCCAGCAGGATAGGGGAGCAGCCCCAGCATTTT. Protein product: CASRIGEQPQHF.